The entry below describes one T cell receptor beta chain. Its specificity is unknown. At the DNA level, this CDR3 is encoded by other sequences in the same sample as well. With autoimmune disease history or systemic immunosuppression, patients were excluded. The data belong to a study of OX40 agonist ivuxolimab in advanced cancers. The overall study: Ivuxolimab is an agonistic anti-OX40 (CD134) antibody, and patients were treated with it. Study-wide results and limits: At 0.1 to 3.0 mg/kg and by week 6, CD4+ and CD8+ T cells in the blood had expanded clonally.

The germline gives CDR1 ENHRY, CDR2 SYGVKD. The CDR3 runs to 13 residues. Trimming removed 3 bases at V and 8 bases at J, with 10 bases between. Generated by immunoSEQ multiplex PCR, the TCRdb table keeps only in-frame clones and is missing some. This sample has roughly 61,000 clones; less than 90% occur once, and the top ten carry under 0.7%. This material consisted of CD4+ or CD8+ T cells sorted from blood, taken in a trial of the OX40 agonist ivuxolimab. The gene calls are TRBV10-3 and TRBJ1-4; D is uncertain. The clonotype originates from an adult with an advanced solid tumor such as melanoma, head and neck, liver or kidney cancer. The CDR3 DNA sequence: TGTGCCATCAGTGACAGATTAGAGGAAAAACTGTTTTTT. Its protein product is CAISDRLEEKLFF.